This T cell receptor (beta chain) was captured by sequencing in a study of blood T cell repertoires in COVID-19. Study information: Material from acute and convalescent COVID-19 was sourced from the United States, Italy and Spain.

CDR3 length: 14 amino acids. V dropped 3 bases and J dropped 7 bases, with 13 bases sitting between them. Germline lookup yields CDR1 MDHEN and CDR2 SYDVKM. Original methodology: Estimation of nucleated cell counts was performed using reference gene primer amplification. Only in-frame clones appear in the TCRdb table, and some are missing; sequencing was by immunoSEQ multiplex PCR. V, J and clone size reflect that table, while D and trimming were determined from the DNA. The sample has roughly 160,000 clones; roughly 85% are singletons. The source is a middle-aged man with acute or convalescent COVID-19. Material for sequencing was peripheral blood. The rearrangement joins TRBV28 to TRBJ1-5, with D perhaps matching TRBD1 (6 bases). The CDR3 region is CASSFNKGDQPQHF. DNA of the CDR3: TGTGCCAGCAGTTTCAATAAGGGGGACCAGCCCCAGCATTTT.